This TCR beta chain derives from a study of cytomegalovirus exposure and HLA in healthy donors. In the PCR, 60 Vbeta and 13 Jbeta primers were used. Assay used: immunoSEQ multiplex PCR; TCRdb lists only in-frame clones, some missing. The table includes just under 95,000 clones, over 65% detected once. General observations from the study: Several of the most significant clusters appeared linked to common viral pathogens, based on a later analysis.

V was clipped by 2 bases and J by 0 bases, with 6 bases between them. The germline CDR1 and CDR2 sequences are SGHRS and YFSETQ. This CDR3 is 13 amino acids long. Concerning this clone: The antigen is undetermined.

The source material was PBMCs. The receptor's source is a human donor in good health. This chain links TRBV5-1 with TRBJ2-7, with no clear D. CDR3 bases: TGCGCCAGCAGCTTAGCGAGCTCCTACGAGCAGTACTTC. Translation: CASSLASSYEQYF.